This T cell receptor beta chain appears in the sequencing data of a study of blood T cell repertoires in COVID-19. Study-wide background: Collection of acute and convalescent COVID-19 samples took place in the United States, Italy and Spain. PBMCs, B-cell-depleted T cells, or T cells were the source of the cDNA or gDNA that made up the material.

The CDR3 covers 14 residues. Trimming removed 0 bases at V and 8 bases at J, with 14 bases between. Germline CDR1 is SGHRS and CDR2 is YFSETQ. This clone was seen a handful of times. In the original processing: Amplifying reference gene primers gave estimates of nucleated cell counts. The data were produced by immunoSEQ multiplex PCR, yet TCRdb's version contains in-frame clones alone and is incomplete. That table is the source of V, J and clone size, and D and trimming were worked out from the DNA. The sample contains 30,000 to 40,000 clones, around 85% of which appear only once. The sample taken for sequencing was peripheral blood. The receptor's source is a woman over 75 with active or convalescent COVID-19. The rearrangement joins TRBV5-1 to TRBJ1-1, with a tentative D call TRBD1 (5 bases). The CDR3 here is CASSLEGPPIEAFF. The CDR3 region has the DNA TGCGCCAGCAGCTTGGAGGGGCCGCCCATAGAAGCTTTCTTT.